This record covers a single T cell receptor (beta chain). This sample is part of a study of blood T cell repertoires in COVID-19. Germline values: CDR1 MNHEY, CDR2 SVGAGI. The CDR3 is made up of 15 amino acids. Trimming left V 6 bases short and J 2 bases short, with 14 bases between. The assay was immunoSEQ multiplex PCR, and TCRdb's table has in-frame clones only and misses some. The sample shows 240,000 or so clones, 70% to 90% of them seen only once. This clonotype originated in a woman aged 40-49 years who had recovered from COVID-19. The rearrangement joins TRBV6-5 to TRBJ1-5, with D maybe TRBD1 (5 bases). Sequenced input: peripheral blood. The CDR3, as DNA: TGTGCCAGCAGCCCGGGGGGTCTCGGCAATCAGCCCCAGCATTTT. It specifies CASSPGGLGNQPQHF.